These T cell receptor beta chains were read from a single sample in a study of cytomegalovirus exposure and HLA in healthy donors. Produced via immunoSEQ multiplex PCR; TCRdb's table is partial and in-frame only. The sample has tens of thousands of clones; roughly 85% are singletons. The source material was PBMCs. The receptors derive from a female donor in good health and CMV-seronegative. Both conserved end residues are part of each CDR3. D genes are given only for firm matches. Size is stated for part of the rows, as once, few or many counts, or as a class when the clone is expanded.

V,J,size,D,CDR3,DNA
TRBV13,TRBJ1-3,.,.,CASSLGPVSGNTIYF,TGTGCCAGCAGCTTAGGACCGGTCTCTGGAAACACCATATATTTT
TRBV6-1,TRBJ1-1,.,.,CASGLDPLGTEAFF,TGTGCCAGCGGACTGGACCCGCTGGGGACTGAAGCTTTCTTT
TRBV28,TRBJ1-3,.,.,CASSSGFPYHTIYF,TGTGCCAGCAGCTCAGGTTTCCCTTACCACACCATATATTTT
TRBV2,TRBJ2-7,.,.,CASSESHGEQYF,TGTGCCAGCAGTGAATCCCACGGCGAGCAGTACTTC
TRBV5-1,TRBJ2-3,.,TRBD2,CASSFGTRLAGGVDTQYF,TGCGCCAGCAGCTTTGGGACCCGACTAGCGGGAGGGGTGGATACGCAGTATTTT
TRBV30,TRBJ1-5,.,.,CAWSVGGRGRNQPQHF,TGTGCCTGGAGTGTGGGGGGGCGCGGACGGAATCAGCCCCAGCATTTT
TRBV30,TRBJ2-7,.,TRBD2,CAWKREHEQYF,TGTGCCTGGAAGCGGGAACACGAGCAGTACTTC
TRBV9,TRBJ2-5,once,TRBD1,CASSAYGQGQETQYF,TGTGCCAGCAGCGCCTACGGACAGGGACAAGAGACCCAGTACTTC
TRBV30,TRBJ1-2,few,TRBD1,CAWSEGTGNGYTF,TGTGCCTGGAGTGAAGGGACAGGAAATGGCTACACCTTC
TRBV29-1,TRBJ1-2,.,TRBD1,CSVGQGRGYTF,TGCAGCGTGGGACAGGGACGGGGCTACACCTTC
TRBV4-3,TRBJ1-1,few,.,CASSTRTAVNTEAFF,TGCGCCAGCAGCACGAGGACAGCCGTGAACACTGAAGCTTTCTTT
TRBV9,TRBJ2-3,.,TRBD2,CASSVEGLAGTSTDTQYF,TGTGCCAGCAGCGTAGAGGGGCTAGCGGGGACTAGCACAGATACGCAGTATTTT
TRBV6-5,TRBJ2-1,.,TRBD2,CASSYSTSGRATEQFF,TGTGCCAGCAGTTACTCGACTAGCGGGAGGGCCACTGAGCAGTTCTTC
TRBV5-1,TRBJ1-1,.,TRBD1,CASTLGQTYTEAFF,TGCGCCAGCACCCTGGGACAGACATACACTGAAGCTTTCTTT
TRBV7-9,TRBJ2-7,.,.,CASSALGVYEQYF,TGTGCCAGCAGCGCCCTAGGGGTCTACGAGCAGTACTTC
TRBV30,TRBJ1-1,few,.,CAWSRKGGTEAFF,TGTGCCTGGAGTAGGAAGGGAGGCACTGAAGCTTTCTTT
TRBV27,TRBJ2-2,.,TRBD1,CASSNRGGELFF,TGTGCCAGCAGTAACAGGGGTGGGGAGCTGTTTTTT
TRBV28,TRBJ2-3,.,TRBD2,CASSITGGGDTQYF,TGTGCCAGCAGTATCACGGGCGGGGGAGATACGCAGTATTTT